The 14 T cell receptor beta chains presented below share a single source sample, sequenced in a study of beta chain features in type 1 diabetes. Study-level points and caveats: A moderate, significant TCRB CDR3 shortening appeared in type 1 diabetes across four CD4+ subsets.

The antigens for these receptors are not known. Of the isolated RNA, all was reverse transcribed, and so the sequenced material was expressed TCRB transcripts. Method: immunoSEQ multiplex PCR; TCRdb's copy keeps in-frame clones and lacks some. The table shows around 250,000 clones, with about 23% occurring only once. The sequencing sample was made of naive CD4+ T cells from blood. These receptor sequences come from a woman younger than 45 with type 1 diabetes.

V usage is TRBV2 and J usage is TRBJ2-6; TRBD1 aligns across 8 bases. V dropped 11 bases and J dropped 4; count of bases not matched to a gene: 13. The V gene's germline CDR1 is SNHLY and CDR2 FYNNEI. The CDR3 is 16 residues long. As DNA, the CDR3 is TGTGCCGGGGGGACAGGTTCAGGCTCCGGGGCCAACGTCCTGACTTTC. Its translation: CAGGTGSGSGANVLTF.

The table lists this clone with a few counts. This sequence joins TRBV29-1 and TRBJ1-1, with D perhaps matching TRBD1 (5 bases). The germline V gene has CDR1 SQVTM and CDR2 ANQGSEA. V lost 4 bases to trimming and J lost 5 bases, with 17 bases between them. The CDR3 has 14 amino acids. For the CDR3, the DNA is TGCAGCGTTGGGAGGGGACCCACCGGGACTGAAGCTTTCTTT. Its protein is CSVGRGPTGTEAFF.

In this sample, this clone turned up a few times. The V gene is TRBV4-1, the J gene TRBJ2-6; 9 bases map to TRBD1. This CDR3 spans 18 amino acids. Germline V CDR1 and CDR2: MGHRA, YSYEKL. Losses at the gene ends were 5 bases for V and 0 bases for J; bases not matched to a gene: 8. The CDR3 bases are TGCGCCAGCAGCTACCCGGGACAGGGCTACTCTGGGGCCAACGTCCTGACTTTC. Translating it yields CASSYPGQGYSGANVLTF.

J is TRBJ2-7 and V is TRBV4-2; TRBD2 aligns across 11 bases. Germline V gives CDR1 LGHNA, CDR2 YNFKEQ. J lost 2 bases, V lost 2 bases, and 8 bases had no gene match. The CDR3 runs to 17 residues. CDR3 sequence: CASSQILAGGLAYEQYF. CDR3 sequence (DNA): TGTGCCAGCAGCCAAATCCTAGCGGGAGGCCTCGCCTACGAGCAGTACTTC.

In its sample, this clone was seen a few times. CDR3 in DNA: TGCGCCAGCAGATACCTAGCGAGTCAAGAGACCCAGTACTTC. It is translated as CASRYLASQETQYF. V is TRBV5-1 and J is TRBJ2-5; weak D call: TRBD2 (6 bases). The germline CDR1 and CDR2 sequences are SGHRS and YFSETQ. V lost 5 bases to trimming and J lost 2 bases, with 13 bases between them. The CDR3 totals 14 residues.

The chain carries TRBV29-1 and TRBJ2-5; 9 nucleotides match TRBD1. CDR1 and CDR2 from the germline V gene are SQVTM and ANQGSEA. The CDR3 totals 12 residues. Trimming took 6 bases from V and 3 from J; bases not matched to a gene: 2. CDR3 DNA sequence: TGCAGCGTCCGGACAGGGGAAGAGACCCAGTACTTC. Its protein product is CSVRTGEETQYF.

CDR3 bases: TGTGCCAGCCTCTCCAGGACAGCGAACTTCTACAATGAGCAGTTCTTC. Translating gives CASLSRTANFYNEQFF. The chain recombines TRBV28 with TRBJ2-1; possible D gene TRBD1, 6 bases. The CDR3 has 16 amino acids. V lost 8 bases to trimming and J lost 3 bases, with 20 bases between them. Germline CDR1 is MDHEN and CDR2 is SYDVKM.

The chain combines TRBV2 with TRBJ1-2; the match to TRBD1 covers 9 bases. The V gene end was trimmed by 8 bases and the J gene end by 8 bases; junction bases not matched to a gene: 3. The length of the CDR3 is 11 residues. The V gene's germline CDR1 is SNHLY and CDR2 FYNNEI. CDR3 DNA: TGTGCCAGCGGGACAGGGTGGGGCTACACCTTC. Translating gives CASGTGWGYTF.

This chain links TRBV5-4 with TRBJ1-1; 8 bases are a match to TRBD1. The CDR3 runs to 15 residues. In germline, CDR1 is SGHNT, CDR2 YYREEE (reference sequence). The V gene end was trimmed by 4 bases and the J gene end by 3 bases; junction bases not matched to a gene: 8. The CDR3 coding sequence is TGTGCCAGCAGCGACGGGACAGGAGGGTACACTGAAGCTTTCTTT. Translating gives CASSDGTGGYTEAFF. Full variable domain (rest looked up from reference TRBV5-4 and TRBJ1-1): ETGVTQSPTHLIKTRGQQVTLRCSSQSGHNTVSWYQQALGQGPQFIFQYYREEENGRGNFPPRFSGLQFPNYSSELNVNALELDDSALYLCASSDGTGGYTEAFFGQGTRLTVV.

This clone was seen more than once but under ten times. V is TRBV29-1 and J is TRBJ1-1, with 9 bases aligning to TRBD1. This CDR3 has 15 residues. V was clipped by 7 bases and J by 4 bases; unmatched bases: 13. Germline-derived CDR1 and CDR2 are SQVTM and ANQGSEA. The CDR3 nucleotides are TGCAGCGCCGACCGGGACAGGGTCGAGAGCACTGAAGCTTTCTTT. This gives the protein CSADRDRVESTEAFF.

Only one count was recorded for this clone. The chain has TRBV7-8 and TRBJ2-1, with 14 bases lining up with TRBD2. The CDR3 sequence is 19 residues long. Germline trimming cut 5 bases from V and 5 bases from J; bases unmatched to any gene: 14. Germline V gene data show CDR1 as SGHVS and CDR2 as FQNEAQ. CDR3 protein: CASSERLAGGPGANNEQFF. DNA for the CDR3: TGTGCCAGCAGCGAACGACTAGCGGGAGGGCCAGGCGCTAACAATGAGCAGTTCTTC.

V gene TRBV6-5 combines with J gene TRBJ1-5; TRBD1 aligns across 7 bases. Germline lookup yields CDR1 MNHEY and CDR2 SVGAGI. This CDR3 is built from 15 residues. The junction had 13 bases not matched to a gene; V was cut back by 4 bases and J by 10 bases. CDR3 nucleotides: TGTGCCAGCAGTTCCGACCCCCAGGGGGTTCAACCCCAGCATTTT. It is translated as CASSSDPQGVQPQHF.

CDR3 in amino acids: CASSGRDNSYEQYF. DNA of the CDR3: TGTGCCAGCAGCGGAAGGGACAACTCCTACGAGCAGTACTTC. The J gene is TRBJ2-7, the V gene TRBV7-9; the D gene is possibly TRBD1 (6 bases). The germline V gene has CDR1 SEHNR and CDR2 FQNEAQ (reference sequence). Deletions cut 5 bases from V and 0 bases from J, with 11 bases between. This CDR3 spans 14 amino acids.

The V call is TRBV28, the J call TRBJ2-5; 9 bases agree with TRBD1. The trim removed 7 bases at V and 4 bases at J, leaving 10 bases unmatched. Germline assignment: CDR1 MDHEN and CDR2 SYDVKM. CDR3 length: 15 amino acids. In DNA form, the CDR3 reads TGTGCCAGCACCTCACCGGGACAGGGCACAGAGACCCAGTACTTC. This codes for CASTSPGQGTETQYF.